The present T cell receptor beta chain was sequenced within a study of response to subunit inactivated influenza vaccine. A word on this clonotype: What it recognizes is unknown.

Study-level results: Each seasonal influenza vaccination recruits few new T cells, the authors suggested.

TCRdb fed the RT-PCR reads into MiXCR, producing one record per CDR3 protein. The sample holds 530,000 or so distinct CDR3 sequences, about 25% seen once. The CDR3 has 16 residues. The J segment lost 4 bases and the V segment lost 2 bases, leaving 3 bases of the junction unmatched. CDR1 and CDR2 from the germline V gene are MNHEY and SVGEGT. This receptor was obtained from a man aged 50-59 years who received an inactivated influenza vaccine. This sequence joins TRBV6-2 or TRBV6-3 and TRBJ2-1; 12 nucleotides match TRBD2. The material sequenced was CD4+ T cells sorted from PBMCs, taken roughly 5 days after vaccination. CDR3 sequence: CASSYTSGGLYNEQFF. The DNA of the CDR3 is TGTGCCAGCAGTTACACTAGCGGGGGGCTTTACAATGAGCAGTTCTTC.